In this sample, the clone carrying this TCR beta chain turned up once. What it recognizes is unknown. This specimen belongs to a study of T cell responses to AZD1222 COVID-19 vaccine. Findings of the study overall: With two AZD1222 doses given, Spike-specific TCR breadth and depth both rose. Repertoire sampling was restricted to post-peak T cell response timepoints. The donor group comprised mostly white British people and more females; the analysis possibly underestimated clonal diversity. Of spike-specific TCRs, nearly half reportedly target regions left unmutated in variants.

Profiled with immunoSEQ multiplex PCR; TCRdb holds only in-frame clones, not every one. The sample shows roughly 120,000 clones, 88% of them seen only once. Here the sequenced sample was peripheral blood, taken on day 0 of AZD1222 vaccination. This receptor was identified in an adult in good health.

Here the CDR3 DNA reads TGTGCCAGCAGCTTAGGGACAGGTGTTAGCAATCAGCCCCAGCATTTT. Translated: CASSLGTGVSNQPQHF. The genes are TRBV7-2 and TRBJ1-5; 7 bases map to TRBD1. The V gene's germline CDR1 is SGHTA and CDR2 FQGNSA. With V trimmed by 1 base and J by 0 bases, 3 bases remained unmatched. This CDR3 has 16 residues.